The 30 T cell receptor beta chains below come from one sample, sequenced in a study of T cells expressing NK-cell markers. TCRdb reanalyzed the 5' RACE reads, giving one entry per CDR3 protein sequence and no DNA. The repertoire shows about 160,000 distinct CDR3 sequences; the top ten hold around 21%. Sequencing was carried out using blood T cells: a sorted CD56 or NKG2C T cell subset, CD4+ or CD8+ T cells, or bulk PBMC T cells (not recorded which). These receptors were taken from a man aged 18-75 years in good health.

The rearrangement uses TRBV27 and TRBJ1-1. CDR1 MNHEY and CDR2 SMNVEV come from the germline V gene (reference sequence). This CDR3 spans 15 amino acids. CDR3 residues: CASSSLRFMNTEAFF.

This chain links TRBV12-3 or TRBV12-4 with TRBJ1-5. The CDR3 runs 14 residues. CDR3 in amino acids: CASSAELYNQPQHF.

The CDR3 loop is CASSFGTGGRDGYTF. The chain uses TRBV28 and TRBJ1-2. CDR3 length: 15 amino acids. Per the germline V gene, CDR1 is MDHEN and CDR2 is SYDVKM.

This sequence joins TRBV2 and TRBJ2-1; TCRdb's D call of TRBD2 is untestable without DNA. The germline CDR1 and CDR2 sequences are SNHLY and FYNNEI. This CDR3 comprises 16 residues. The CDR3 spells CASSVCLEGFCNEQFF.

V gene TRBV6-5 combines with J gene TRBJ2-7; TCRdb picks TRBD1, but there is no DNA to check that call. CDR1 MNHEY and CDR2 SVGAGI come from the germline V gene. The CDR3 contains 15 residues. CDR3 loop: CASSYSGTDYYEQYF.

The genes are TRBV29-1 and TRBJ1-1. The germline V gene encodes CDR1 SQVTM and CDR2 ANQGSEA. This CDR3 has 13 residues. CDR3 residues: CSVDETLNTEAFF.

The rearrangement joins TRBV5-1 to TRBJ1-4. Germline CDR1 reads SGHRS; CDR2 reads YFSETQ. This CDR3 is 21 amino acids long. The CDR3 spells CASSIFLSAGRKTDFREKLFF.

V usage is TRBV6-5 and J usage is TRBJ2-3; TCRdb outputs TRBD2, but without DNA this stays unchecked. Per germline, CDR1 MNHEY and CDR2 SVGAGI. The CDR3 is 16 amino acids. The CDR3 loop is CASSYGARYSTDTQYF.

This sequence joins TRBV7-6 and TRBJ2-5; TCRdb proposes TRBD2, but this gene call is untestable without DNA. From germline, CDR1 is SGHVS and CDR2 FNYEAQ. The CDR3 is 18 amino acids. CDR3 sequence: CASSLRREAGGFQETQYF.

This sequence joins TRBV15 and TRBJ2-5; there is no DNA to check the TCRdb D call of TRBD1. Germline loops: CDR1 LNHNV, CDR2 YYDKDF (reference sequence). The CDR3 sequence is 17 residues long. CDR3 residues: CATSRDPDRTQQETQYF.

This chain links TRBV9 with TRBJ2-5; TCRdb's D gene call, TRBD1, goes unchecked for lack of DNA. The germline V gene encodes CDR1 SGDLS and CDR2 YYNGEE. The CDR3 extends over 13 amino acids. The CDR3: CASTGQGAETQYF. The full variable domain, with the rest looked up from reference TRBV9 and TRBJ2-5, is DSGVTQTPKHLITATGQRVTLRCSPRSGDLSVYWYQQSLDQGLQFLIQYYNGEERAKGNILERFSAQQFPDLHSELNLSSLELGDSALYFCASTGQGAETQYFGPGTRLLVL.

The chain links TRBV29-1 to TRBJ1-5. The CDR3 runs to 14 residues. Germline lookup yields CDR1 SQVTM and CDR2 ANQGSEA. The CDR3 sequence: CSVSSGGWDQPQHF.

The V gene is TRBV9, the J gene TRBJ2-3. The CDR3 runs to 17 residues. CDR1 and CDR2 (germline): SGDLS, YYNGEE. CDR3 in amino acids: CASSVVSVYQHTDTQYF.

CDR3 protein: CASSLGQGADQPQHF. V usage is TRBV7-9 and J usage is TRBJ1-5; TCRdb calls TRBD1, which cannot be checked without DNA. The CDR3 is made up of 15 amino acids. The germline V gene has CDR1 SEHNR and CDR2 FQNEAQ (reference sequence).

The CDR3 spells CASSSGLAGLPFF. This rearrangement joins TRBV7-9 to TRBJ2-1; as DNA is missing, the TRBD2 call by TCRdb cannot be tested. This CDR3 is 13 amino acids long. In germline, CDR1 is SEHNR, CDR2 FQNEAQ (reference sequence).

The rearrangement links TRBV5-1 to TRBJ1-1; the D call of TRBD1 rests on TCRdb alone, since no DNA is present to check it. CDR3 size: 12 residues. Per germline, CDR1 SGHRS and CDR2 YFSETQ. The CDR3 region is CASRITGAEAFF.

V is TRBV6-5 and J is TRBJ2-3. The germline V gene has CDR1 MNHEY and CDR2 SVGAGI. This CDR3 region has 15 residues. The CDR3: CASSYGSHPPDTQYF.

This rearrangement joins TRBV7-8 to TRBJ2-7; there is no DNA to check the TCRdb D call of TRBD2. CDR3 size: 16 residues. The germline CDR1 and CDR2 sequences are SGHVS and FQNEAQ. CDR3 sequence reads: CASSLIAGDYSYEQYF.

The chain combines TRBV11-3 with TRBJ2-1; TCRdb gives TRBD2 as the D gene, but with no DNA this cannot be confirmed. CDR1 and CDR2 from the germline V gene are SGHNT and YENEEA. This CDR3 has 16 residues. The CDR3 loop is CASSSDASGGANEQFF.

The gene calls are TRBV20-1 and TRBJ2-1; TCRdb's assignment of TRBD2 cannot be checked, as there is no DNA. There are 15 residues in the CDR3. Germline CDR1 reads DFQATT; CDR2 reads SNEGSKA (reference sequence). The CDR3 here is CSARWRGGRYNEQFF.

The CDR3 region is CASSSLPSHGDEQFF. The rearrangement links TRBV7-9 to TRBJ2-1; TCRdb's D call, TRBD2, is unchecked because there is no DNA. Germline assignment: CDR1 SEHNR and CDR2 FQNEAQ (reference sequence). The CDR3 runs to 15 residues. Supplemented by reference TRBV7-9 and TRBJ2-1, the full variable domain reads DTGVSQNPRHKITKRGQNVTFRCDPISEHNRLYWYRQTLGQGPEFLTYFQNEAQLEKSRLLSDRFSAERPKGSFSTLEIQRTEQGDSAMYLCASSSLPSHGDEQFFGPGTRLTVL.

The V gene is TRBV18, the J gene TRBJ1-5; the TCRdb D gene call, TRBD1, has no DNA to confirm it. Germline V gives CDR1 KGHSH, CDR2 LQKENI. This CDR3 contains 15 residues. The CDR3 protein is CASSRRQGADQPQHF.

V gene TRBV7-9 combines with J gene TRBJ2-7; TCRdb's D call of TRBD1 is untestable without DNA. Germline V lookup: CDR1 SEHNR, CDR2 FQNEAQ (reference sequence). The CDR3 length is 14 residues. CDR3 amino acids: CASNARTGSYEQYF. Together with reference TRBV7-9 and TRBJ2-7, the CDR3 gives the full variable domain: DTGVSQNPRHKITKRGQNVTFRCDPISEHNRLYWYRQTLGQGPEFLTYFQNEAQLEKSRLLSDRFSAERPKGSFSTLEIQRTEQGDSAMYLCASNARTGSYEQYFGPGTRLTVT.

J is TRBJ1-2 and V is TRBV6-1; the TRBD1 assignment by TCRdb is unverifiable without DNA. This CDR3 has 15 amino acids. Germline V lookup: CDR1 MNHNS, CDR2 SASEGT. The CDR3 region is CASSTRTGVADGYTF.

The rearrangement links TRBV19 to TRBJ1-2; without DNA, the TCRdb call of TRBD1 cannot be checked. This CDR3 region has 14 residues. Germline CDR1 LNHDA, CDR2 SQIVND (reference sequence). CDR3 sequence reads: CASSPSGGPGGYTF. The entire variable domain, with the rest obtained from reference TRBV19 and TRBJ1-2, is as follows: DGGITQSPKYLFRKEGQNVTLSCEQNLNHDAMYWYRQDPGQGLRLIYYSQIVNDFQKGDIAEGYSVSREKKESFPLTVTSAQKNPTAFYLCASSPSGGPGGYTFGSGTRLTVV.

CDR3 sequence reads: CASSDRGYSPLHF. This chain links TRBV27 with TRBJ1-6; TCRdb reports TRBD1, a call that lacks DNA to check it against. CDR1 is MNHEY, CDR2 SMNVEV, per germline (reference sequence). The CDR3 is made up of 13 amino acids.

The CDR3 is CASSQGTTSTDTQYF. The chain employs TRBV4-1 and TRBJ2-3. Germline-derived CDR1 and CDR2 are MGHRA and YSYEKL. This CDR3 region has 15 residues.

CDR3 region: CASSSHPTDTQYF. The chain joins TRBV27 to TRBJ2-3. Germline V CDR1 and CDR2: MNHEY, SMNVEV (reference sequence). The CDR3 is made up of 13 amino acids.

The chain combines TRBV6-5 with TRBJ2-7; as DNA is missing, the TRBD1 call by TCRdb cannot be tested. This CDR3 spans 13 amino acids. Germline CDR1 and CDR2: MNHEY and SVGAGI. This CDR3 is CASSYKGRNEQYF.

The chain employs TRBV5-1 and TRBJ2-7; TCRdb selects TRBD1, and the lack of DNA leaves this call unchecked. The V gene's germline CDR1 is SGHRS and CDR2 YFSETQ. CDR3 length equals 14 residues. The CDR3 reads CASSTGVAKREQYF.